The 27 T cell receptor beta chains below were found in one sample sequenced in a study of blood T cell repertoires in COVID-19. TCRdb's copy holds only in-frame clones and misses some; the assay was immunoSEQ multiplex PCR. The sample carries about 90,000 clones, 80% to 90% recorded once. The sample taken for sequencing was peripheral blood. These receptors were taken from a human donor in a cohort sampled during active COVID-19.

The V call is TRBV7-9, the J call TRBJ2-7, with 9 nucleotides matching TRBD2. Trimming took 3 bases from V and 6 from J; bases not matched to a gene: 9. The CDR3 runs 15 residues. Per germline, CDR1 SEHNR and CDR2 FQNEAQ (reference sequence). The CDR3 region is CASSFLTSGSGEQYF. CDR3 coding DNA: TGTGCCAGCAGCTTCCTGACTAGCGGCAGCGGCGAGCAGTACTTC.

The rearrangement uses TRBV13 and TRBJ2-1; 7 bases line up with TRBD2. The CDR3 runs 14 residues. Germline CDR1 and CDR2: PRHDT and FYEKMQ (reference sequence). V lost 5 bases to trimming and J lost 7 bases; unmatched junction nucleotides: 8. The CDR3 protein is CASSDETGGNEQFF. The CDR3 DNA reads TGTGCCAGCAGCGACGAAACCGGGGGGAATGAGCAGTTCTTC.

This clone was observed a single time. V gene TRBV7-2 combines with J gene TRBJ2-1; 8 bases fit TRBD2. CDR1 and CDR2 from the germline V gene are SGHTA and FQGNSA. After removal of 5 bases from V and 9 bases from J, the junction contained 12 bases not matched to a gene. The CDR3 length is 15 residues. CDR3 sequence (DNA): TGTGCCAGCAGCCCCCTGCCGGGGGGGCCACGTGAGCAGTTCTTC. Translating gives CASSPLPGGPREQFF. Looking up the rest from reference TRBV7-2 and TRBJ2-1 gives the full variable domain: GAGVSQSPSNKVTEKGKDVELRCDPISGHTALYWYRQSLGQGLEFLIYFQGNSAPDKSGLPSDRFSAERTGGSVSTLTIQRTQQEDSAVYLCASSPLPGGPREQFFGPGTRLTVL.

This clone was counted a few times. The chain uses TRBV19 and TRBJ1-3, with TRBD1 identical over 9 bases. Losses at the gene ends were 6 bases for V and 4 bases for J; bases not matched to a gene: 7. The CDR3 is made up of 15 amino acids. Germline V gene sequence: CDR1 LNHDA, CDR2 SQIVND (reference sequence). The CDR3 DNA sequence: TGTGCCAGTAGAACAGGGGGCTCGGTCGGAAACACCATATATTTT. It yields the protein CASRTGGSVGNTIYF.

The chain recombines TRBV2 with TRBJ1-2, with 7 nucleotides matching TRBD1. This CDR3 comprises 13 residues. CDR1 SNHLY and CDR2 FYNNEI come from the germline V gene. With V trimmed by 6 bases and J by 4 bases, 5 bases remained unmatched. In DNA, the CDR3 is TGTGCCAGCAGGGGGGACAGCTTCTATGGCTACACCTTC. Translated, it gives CASRGDSFYGYTF.

The chain carries TRBV6-5 and TRBJ2-2; 9 bases agree with TRBD1. Trimming at V came to 6 bases and at J to 5 bases, leaving 7 bases not matched to a gene. CDR1 MNHEY and CDR2 SVGAGI come from the germline V gene. The CDR3 runs 15 residues. CDR3: CASRRDRAETGELFF. Written as DNA, the CDR3 is TGTGCCAGCAGGAGGGACAGGGCGGAAACCGGGGAGCTGTTTTTT.

The rearrangement joins TRBV5-1 to TRBJ2-1; D unresolved. The CDR3 length is 13 residues. Trimming stripped 4 bases from V and 4 bases from J, with 9 bases between. CDR1 SGHRS and CDR2 YFSETQ come from the germline V gene. CDR3 loop: CASSVDGYNEQFF. The CDR3, as DNA: TGCGCCAGCAGCGTGGACGGTTACAATGAGCAGTTCTTC.

The chain employs TRBV7-9 and TRBJ1-4; TRBD1 aligns across 11 bases. The CDR3 runs to 16 residues. With V trimmed by 0 bases and J by 6 bases, 3 bases remained unmatched. Germline CDR1 SEHNR, CDR2 FQNEAQ (reference sequence). CDR3 bases: TGTGCCAGCAGCTTAGCGCTGGGACAGGGGGATGAAAAACTGTTTTTT. Protein product: CASSLALGQGDEKLFF.

This clone was picked up one time. The V and J genes are TRBV7-9 and TRBJ1-1; 9 bases align to TRBD1. CDR1 is SEHNR, CDR2 FQNEAQ, per germline (reference sequence). The trim removed 5 bases at V and 1 base at J, leaving 2 bases unmatched. The CDR3 has 14 residues. CDR3: CASSPTGGNTEAFF. The DNA for the CDR3 is TGTGCCAGCAGCCCGACAGGGGGGAACACTGAAGCTTTCTTT. Filled out from reference TRBV7-9 and TRBJ1-1, the complete variable domain reads DTGVSQNPRHKITKRGQNVTFRCDPISEHNRLYWYRQTLGQGPEFLTYFQNEAQLEKSRLLSDRFSAERPKGSFSTLEIQRTEQGDSAMYLCASSPTGGNTEAFFGQGTRLTVV.

This clone was found a few times. V is TRBV28 and J is TRBJ1-2, with D unresolved. The CDR3 is 13 residues long. Trimming left V 9 bases short and J 4 bases short, with 15 bases between. Germline values: CDR1 MDHEN, CDR2 SYDVKM. The CDR3 sequence is CASTSAGGYGYTF. The CDR3 DNA sequence: TGTGCCAGTACCAGCGCGGGCGGCTATGGCTACACCTTC.

This clone was detected a few times. The chain couples TRBV9 to TRBJ2-7; 9 bases fit TRBD1. Looked up from germline, CDR1 is SGDLS and CDR2 is YYNGEE. With 4 bases clipped from V and 5 bases from J, the junction kept 7 bases outside the gene matches. The CDR3 totals 14 residues. Here the CDR3 DNA reads TGTGCCAGCAGCACCAGGACAGGGGTTCACGAGCAGTACTTC. Amino acids: CASSTRTGVHEQYF.

The CDR3 sequence is CASSVGFEGPYAYNEQFF. The CDR3 DNA follows: TGTGCCAGCAGCGTAGGGTTTGAGGGCCCGTACGCCTACAATGAGCAGTTCTTC. The V gene is TRBV9, the J gene TRBJ2-1; D may be TRBD2 (5 bases). Trimming removed 0 bases at V and 2 bases at J, with 18 bases between. This CDR3 has 18 residues. Germline-derived CDR1 and CDR2 are SGDLS and YYNGEE.

CDR3 residues: CASRKTGNTEAFF. Here the CDR3 DNA reads TGTGCCAGCAGGAAGACGGGGAACACTGAAGCTTTCTTT. The chain joins TRBV6-5 to TRBJ1-1; D ambiguous. Germline assignment: CDR1 MNHEY and CDR2 SVGAGI. CDR3 length equals 13 residues. The ends were cut back, 6 bases at V and 1 base at J, with 9 bases in the middle.

CDR3 DNA sequence: TGCGCCAGCAGCTTTGACAGGGGCCCAGATACGCAGTATTTT. Amino acid sequence: CASSFDRGPDTQYF. The chain combines TRBV5-1 with TRBJ2-3; 8 bases are shared with TRBD1. Germline-derived CDR1 and CDR2 are SGHRS and YFSETQ. J lost 4 bases, V lost 2 bases, and 3 bases had no gene match. This CDR3 comprises 14 residues.

This chain uses TRBV25-1 with TRBJ2-3, with unresolved D. V lost 4 bases, J lost 0 bases, and 2 bases lay in between. The CDR3 covers 12 residues. CDR1 and CDR2 (germline): MGHDK, SYGVNS. Here the CDR3 reads CASSASTDTQYF. The CDR3 coding sequence is TGTGCCAGCAGTGCAAGCACAGATACGCAGTATTTT.

The chain couples TRBV27 to TRBJ1-2, with D hard to call. Germline lookup yields CDR1 MNHEY and CDR2 SMNVEV (reference sequence). This CDR3 spans 12 amino acids. Trimming took off 0 bases at V and 7 bases at J, with 6 bases between the two ends. CDR3 in amino acids: CASSLSGSGYTF. For the CDR3, the DNA is TGTGCCAGCAGTTTATCTGGCAGTGGCTACACCTTC.

This sequence joins TRBV18 and TRBJ1-1; possible D gene TRBD1, 5 bases. The CDR3 is 13 amino acids. V lost 5 bases and J lost 1, with 8 bases in between. Germline values: CDR1 KGHSH, CDR2 LQKENI. CDR3 sequence (DNA): TGTGCCAGCTCAGAGCAGGGGAACACTGAAGCTTTCTTT. Translation gives CASSEQGNTEAFF.

The V gene is TRBV6-5, the J gene TRBJ2-3; D is uncertain. This CDR3 has 11 amino acids. CDR1 is MNHEY, CDR2 SVGAGI, per germline. V was clipped by 7 bases and J by 6 bases, with 8 bases between them. The CDR3 DNA is TGTGCCAGCAAGCGCCATGATACGCAGTATTTT. Its translation is CASKRHDTQYF.

V usage is TRBV3-1 (or the pseudogene TRBV3-2) and J usage is TRBJ2-2, with D unclear. CDR3 length: 12 amino acids. Germline CDR1 is LGHDT and CDR2 is YNNKEL (reference sequence). Trimming shortened V by 6 bases and J by 4 bases, and 6 bases separated the two germline ends. The DNA for the CDR3 is TGTGCCAGCAGTTTTAGCACCGGGGAGCTGTTTTTT. Translating gives CASSFSTGELFF.

The J gene is TRBJ2-1, the V gene TRBV7-9; D remains unclear. The V gene's germline CDR1 is SEHNR and CDR2 FQNEAQ (reference sequence). V lost 8 bases to trimming and J lost 2 bases, with 19 bases between them. The length of the CDR3 is 16 residues. CDR3 coding DNA: TGTGCCAGCTCGGCCCGAGGCAGCAGAGCCTACAATGAGCAGTTCTTC. This translates into CASSARGSRAYNEQFF.

The chain is built from TRBV5-1 and TRBJ1-1; D gene ambiguous. The CDR3 is 16 amino acids. V lost 0 bases, J lost 1 base, and 13 bases lay in between. Germline V gene lookup returns CDR1 SGHRS and CDR2 YFSETQ. CDR3 DNA: TGCGCCAGCAGCTTGGCTACTGTGCGACAGAACACTGAAGCTTTCTTT. Its protein is CASSLATVRQNTEAFF.

The chain has TRBV5-3 and TRBJ2-3; 9 bases line up with TRBD1. TRBV5-3 is recorded as an ORF, its role being uncertain. V lost 4 bases, J lost 6 bases, and 15 bases stayed unmatched. CDR3 size: 17 residues. CDR3 residues: CARSLPDGQGTGDTQYF. The CDR3 DNA sequence: TGTGCCAGAAGCCTACCGGACGGACAGGGGACGGGGGATACGCAGTATTTT.

The chain employs TRBV28 and TRBJ1-2; TRBD1 is a possible D gene (6 bases). The CDR3 covers 13 residues. Germline CDR1 and CDR2: MDHEN and SYDVKM. The ends were cut back, 5 bases at V and 5 bases at J, with 12 bases in the middle. The CDR3 protein is CASSQVTGYGYTF. The DNA of the CDR3 is TGTGCCAGCAGTCAAGTCACAGGGTATGGCTACACCTTC.

This chain links TRBV6-5 with TRBJ1-5; the D gene is possibly TRBD1 (5 bases). The V gene lost 8 bases and the J gene lost 1 base, with 9 bases spanning the gap. The CDR3 runs to 13 residues. Germline values: CDR1 MNHEY, CDR2 SVGAGI. CDR3 DNA: TGTGCCAGCGGAGGGGTCAGCAATCAGCCCCAGCATTTT. Translating gives CASGGVSNQPQHF.

The rearrangement links TRBV11-1 to TRBJ1-1; 9 bases align to TRBD1. The CDR3 runs 13 residues. V lost 2 bases, J lost 10 bases, and 5 bases stayed unmatched. CDR1 and CDR2 from the germline V gene are SGHAT and FQDESV (reference sequence). DNA of the CDR3: TGTGCCAGCAGCTTATTATCGACAGGGGGAGCTTTCTTT. It encodes CASSLLSTGGAFF.

This clone came up once. The chain has TRBV12-5 and TRBJ1-5; D might be TRBD1 (5 bases). The CDR3 is made up of 15 amino acids. In germline, CDR1 is LGHNT, CDR2 FRNRAP. The V and J ends lost 0 bases and 3 bases respectively, with 9 bases between them. CDR3 loop: CASGLVGGNNQPQHF. Here the CDR3 DNA reads TGTGCTAGTGGTTTGGTCGGGGGGAACAATCAGCCCCAGCATTTT.

The V and J genes are TRBV6-6 and TRBJ1-2; tentatively, D is TRBD1 (6 bases). Germline lookup yields CDR1 MNHNY and CDR2 SVGAGI (reference sequence). This CDR3 is 14 amino acids long. V lost 5 bases and J lost 5, with 15 bases in between. The CDR3 loop reads CASSPLGQGYGYTF. CDR3 DNA sequence: TGTGCCAGCAGTCCACTGGGGCAGGGGTATGGCTACACCTTC.